Presented here are 18 T cell receptor beta chains from one specimen sequenced in a study of Tregs in tolerant kidney transplant recipients. The table came from immunoSEQ multiplex PCR; TCRdb's copy has only in-frame clones and leaves some out. The data show roughly 50,000 clones, and the top ten clones hold 0.83%. Sample: CD4+ T cells from blood, taken before the transplant. The receptors stem from a human donor who received a combined kidney and bone marrow transplant.

Comment on this clone: The sequenced fragment ends 3 residues before the CDR3 boundary, so the rest is inferred from the germline J gene. This chain links TRBV7-8 with TRBJ1-2, with 10 bases that match TRBD1. CDR1 and CDR2 (germline): SGHVS, FQNEAQ. V shed 2 bases and J 5 bases; nucleotides not matched to a gene: 8. The CDR3 totals 16 residues. CDR3 in amino acids: CASSLIRDRGHYGYTF. The sequenced part of the CDR3 DNA is TGTGCCAGCAGCTTAATCCGGGACAGGGGCCATTATGGC.

Remarks on this clone: The read falls 3 residues short of the CDR3 end, and the missing part is taken from the germline J gene. The chain carries TRBV19 and TRBJ1-4; the D gene is possibly TRBD1 (5 bases). This CDR3 region has 16 residues. Trimming stripped 3 bases from V and 5 bases from J, with 16 bases between. The germline CDR1 and CDR2 sequences are LNHDA and SQIVND (reference sequence). The covered CDR3 bases are TGTGCCAGTAGTATTGCAGGGAAGAGTGGAAATGAAAAA. Residues: CASSIAGKSGNEK. The CDR3 as a whole reads CASSIAGKSGNEKLFF.

Concerning this clone: The missing CDR3 end, 3 residues past where the read stops, is filled in from the germline J gene. The chain recombines TRBV10-3 with TRBJ1-5, with TRBD1 as a possible D gene (5 bases). The CDR3 extends over 16 amino acids. V was cut by 2 bases and J by 0 bases, with 11 bases left in between. The germline CDR1 and CDR2 sequences are ENHRY and SYGVKD. CDR3 sequence: CAISEGQGYSNQPQHF. The CDR3 DNA, read in part, is TGTGCCATCAGTGAGGGGCAGGGTTATAGCAATCAGCCC.

A note on this clone: The sequence runs out 3 residues before the end of the CDR3; the remainder is reconstructed from the germline J gene. V is TRBV5-4 and J is TRBJ1-4; no firm D call. The V gene lost 5 bases and the J gene lost 2 bases, with 10 bases spanning the gap. The CDR3 consists of 14 residues. CDR1 SGHNT and CDR2 YYREEE come from the germline V gene (reference sequence). The DNA read from the CDR3 is TGTGCCAGCAGATCGGGTGGGACTAATGAAAAA. This gives the protein CASRSGGTNEK. The complete CDR3 sequence is CASRSGGTNEKLFF. The full variable domain, rest sourced from reference TRBV5-4 and TRBJ1-4, is ETGVTQSPTHLIKTRGQQVTLRCSSQSGHNTVSWYQQALGQGPQFIFQYYREEENGRGNFPPRFSGLQFPNYSSELNVNALELDDSALYLCASRSGGTNEKLFFGSGTQLSVL.

CDR3 protein: CASSPNRESGNTIYF. CDR3 DNA (partial): TGTGCCAGCAGCCCGAACAGGGAATCTGGAAACACC. V gene TRBV7-9 combines with J gene TRBJ1-3, with D possibly TRBD1 on 6 matching bases. The CDR3 end falls 3 residues outside the read, so it is completed with the germline J gene. The CDR3 spans 15 residues. Germline V gives CDR1 SEHNR, CDR2 FQNEAQ (reference sequence). The ends were cut back, 5 bases at V and 1 base at J, with 12 bases in the middle.

With respect to this clone: The CDR3 goes on 3 residues after the read ends, and that part is filled in from the germline J gene. The chain couples TRBV7-2 to TRBJ2-2; D is unclear. The CDR3 runs to 14 residues. Per germline, CDR1 SGHTA and CDR2 FQGNSA. The V end was cut by 5 bases, the J end by 8 bases, with 15 bases between. The DNA read from the CDR3 is TGTGCCAGCAGCCCTCGGGTCGGGTCGGGGGAG. Translating gives CASSPRVGSGE. The full CDR3 protein reads CASSPRVGSGELFF.

A note on this clone: The CDR3 extends 3 residues past the end of the read, so its final part is completed from the germline J gene. V and J are TRBV7-2 and TRBJ1-4; D call uncertain. Trimming removed 5 bases at V and 2 bases at J, with 9 bases between. The germline CDR1 and CDR2 sequences are SGHTA and FQGNSA. There are 14 residues in the CDR3. The CDR3 region is CASSRHPTNEKLFF. CDR3 DNA (partial): TGTGCCAGCAGCCGACATCCTACTAATGAAAAA.

On this clone: From the germline J gene comes the end of the CDR3, since the read stops 3 residues before it. The chain links TRBV11-3 to TRBJ2-2; D uncertain. The CDR3 is 12 residues long. From germline, CDR1 is SGHNT and CDR2 YENEEA. The V and J ends lost 4 bases and 5 bases respectively, with 5 bases between them. CDR3 residues: CASSSTTGELFF. The sequenced CDR3 bases are TGTGCCAGCAGCTCGACTACCGGGGAG. The complete variable domain, with remaining parts taken from reference TRBV11-3 and TRBJ2-2, reads EAGVVQSPRYKIIEKKQPVAFWCNPISGHNTLYWYLQNLGQGPELLIRYENEEAVDDSQLPKDRFSAERLKGVDSTLKIQPAELGDSAVYLCASSSTTGELFFGEGSRLTVL.

Note on this clone: Sequencing ends 3 residues short of the CDR3 end; the germline J gene provides the rest. The chain recombines TRBV14 with TRBJ1-4; D ambiguous. Germline V CDR1 and CDR2: SGHDN, FVKESK. This CDR3 spans 13 amino acids. V gave up 4 bases and J gave up 8 bases, with 11 bases separating them. The covered CDR3 bases are TGTGCCAGCAGCCCCCTAGATGGGGAAAAA. This codes for CASSPLDGEK. The full-length CDR3 reads as CASSPLDGEKLFF.

Concerning this clone: From the germline J gene comes the end of the CDR3, since the read stops 3 residues before it. The genes are TRBV18 and TRBJ2-7; D perhaps matches TRBD1 (6 bases). The germline CDR1 and CDR2 sequences are KGHSH and LQKENI. V was pared by 2 bases and J by 0 bases, with 11 bases between. The CDR3 is 15 amino acids. Incomplete CDR3 DNA: TGTGCCAGCTCACCAACGCGGACAGCCTCCTACGAG. Encoded protein: CASSPTRTASYE. Given in full, the CDR3 is CASSPTRTASYEQYF.

Concerning this clone itself: The read comes to an end 3 residues before the CDR3 does, leaving the germline J gene to fill in the end. The genes are TRBV20-1 and TRBJ2-3; 8 bases are a match to TRBD2. The CDR3 covers 14 residues. In germline, CDR1 is DFQATT, CDR2 SNEGSKA (reference sequence). With V trimmed by 3 bases and J by 6 bases, 8 bases remained unmatched. CDR3 DNA (partial): TGCAGTGCTAGTACACAACTAGCGGCGGATACG. This encodes CSASTQLAADT. The CDR3 reads in full as CSASTQLAADTQYF.

With respect to this clone: From the germline J gene comes the end of the CDR3, since the read stops 3 residues before it. V gene TRBV7-9 combines with J gene TRBJ1-1; D perhaps matches TRBD1 (6 bases). CDR3 length: 13 amino acids. Germline V lookup: CDR1 SEHNR, CDR2 FQNEAQ (reference sequence). The CDR3 protein is CASSLERTEGAFF. Partial CDR3 DNA: TGTGCCAGCAGCTTAGAAAGGACAGAGGGA. The variable domain in full, with the rest retrieved from reference TRBV7-9 and TRBJ1-1, is DTGVSQNPRHKITKRGQNVTFRCDPISEHNRLYWYRQTLGQGPEFLTYFQNEAQLEKSRLLSDRFSAERPKGSFSTLEIQRTEQGDSAMYLCASSLERTEGAFFGQGTRLTVV.

In the case of this clone: Read coverage stops 3 residues before the CDR3 terminus; the germline J gene supplies the remainder. The J gene is TRBJ2-2, the V gene TRBV18; TRBD1 matches 7 bases. The CDR3 sequence is 16 residues long. Per the germline V gene, CDR1 is KGHSH and CDR2 is LQKENI. The V and J ends lost 1 base and 4 bases, in that order; junction bases with no gene match: 6. The CDR3 reads CASSPQRQGTTGELFF. CDR3 DNA, as far as it was read: TGTGCCAGCTCACCACAGCGACAGGGAACCACCGGGGAG.

On this clone: The DNA ends 3 residues before the CDR3 does, and the rest of the CDR3 is filled in from the germline J gene. This sequence joins TRBV2 and TRBJ2-7; TRBD2 is a possible D gene (7 bases). Trimming pared 7 bases from V and 3 bases from J, leaving 19 bases between. From germline, CDR1 is SNHLY and CDR2 FYNNEI. The CDR3 runs 15 residues. Here the CDR3 reads CASTNQGSGVYEQYF. The covered CDR3 bases are TGTGCCAGCACCAATCAGGGGAGCGGGGTCTACGAG.

Incomplete CDR3 DNA: TGTGCCAGCAGCTTATCTCCCTACGAG. Translated, it gives CASSLSPYE. The complete CDR3 protein is CASSLSPYEQYF. The chain employs TRBV13 and TRBJ2-7; D remains ambiguous. The sequenced fragment ends 3 residues before the CDR3 boundary, so the rest is inferred from the germline J gene. Trimming took off 2 bases at V and 2 bases at J, with 4 bases between the two ends. CDR1 is PRHDT, CDR2 FYEKMQ, per germline (reference sequence). The CDR3 length is 12 residues. The full variable domain, rest sourced from reference TRBV13 and TRBJ2-7, is AAGVIQSPRHLIKEKRETATLKCYPIPRHDTVYWYQQGPGQDPQFLISFYEKMQSDKGSIPDRFSAQQFSDYHSELNMSSLELGDSALYFCASSLSPYEQYFGPGTRLTVT.

Note on this clone: The read ends 3 residues shy of where the CDR3 ends; the end is completed using the germline J gene. The V and J genes are TRBV7-6 and TRBJ1-2; D perhaps matches TRBD1 (5 bases). Germline V gene sequence: CDR1 SGHVS, CDR2 FNYEAQ. The length of the CDR3 is 13 residues. Trimming took 5 bases from V and 2 from J, leaving 9 bases between them. CDR3: CASSPDTNYGYTF. The covered CDR3 bases are TGTGCCAGCAGCCCGGACACGAACTATGGC.

Of note for this clone: Read data end 3 residues before the CDR3 end; the end is taken from the germline J gene. The chain carries TRBV18 and TRBJ2-7, with 10 bases aligning to TRBD2. This CDR3 has 16 amino acids. V trimming: 3 bases; J trimming: 5 bases; junction bases outside the gene matches: 10. CDR1 and CDR2 (germline): KGHSH, LQKENI. Partial CDR3 DNA: TGTGCCAGCTCACCTTCGGTAGCGGGAGGCTTCGACGAG. It is translated as CASSPSVAGGFDE. The entire CDR3 protein is CASSPSVAGGFDEQYF.

As concerns this clone: The sequenced fragment ends 3 residues before the CDR3 boundary, so the rest is inferred from the germline J gene. The gene calls are TRBV7-9 and TRBJ2-7, with a tentative D call TRBD1 (6 bases). Germline V gene data show CDR1 as SEHNR and CDR2 as FQNEAQ (reference sequence). V dropped 3 bases and J dropped 4 bases, with 16 bases sitting between them. This CDR3 has 15 residues. CDR3 DNA, as far as it was read: TGTGCCAGCAGCTTTGGCAGGGGCAATACTTACGAG. This sequence encodes CASSFGRGNTYE. The whole CDR3 protein reads CASSFGRGNTYEQYF.